This entry features one TCR beta chain sequence. This sample is part of a study of blood T cell repertoires in COVID-19. CDR1 and CDR2 (germline): MNHEY, SVGAGI. This CDR3 is built from 13 residues. Trimming shortened V by 6 bases and J by 4 bases, and 13 bases separated the two germline ends. The method was immunoSEQ multiplex PCR; TCRdb's version includes in-frame clones alone and lacks a portion of them. Of around 140,000 clones listed, approximately 87% are singletons. Before being deemed recovered, Cohort 3 donors had two negative PCRs, clearance, or symptom resolution. The sequence was collected from a man aged 55 to 70 who had recovered from COVID-19. J is TRBJ2-7 and V is TRBV6-5; no clear D. Sequencing was performed on PBMCs or T cells enriched from blood (not recorded which). CDR3 in amino acids: CASSPHAQYEQYF. The CDR3 bases are TGTGCCAGCAGCCCCCACGCGCAATACGAGCAGTACTTC.